Below, 29 T cell receptor beta chains from the same sample are listed, as sequenced in a study of T cell responses to AZD1222 COVID-19 vaccine. The data were produced by immunoSEQ multiplex PCR, yet TCRdb's version contains in-frame clones alone and is incomplete. The sample includes over 50,000 clones, 81% of them seen just once. The sample was peripheral blood, taken 28 days after the second AZD1222 dose. These receptors all come from an adult who received the AZD1222 COVID-19 vaccine.

This clone was recorded once. The V gene is TRBV30, the J gene TRBJ1-6, with a possible D match to TRBD1 (5 bases). The CDR3 is 11 amino acids. Germline V gene lookup returns CDR1 GTSNPN and CDR2 SVGIG (reference sequence). The germline V and J ends were trimmed by 6 bases and 12 bases, with 12 bases remaining between them. This CDR3 is CACRAGGPLHF. DNA of the CDR3: TGTGCCTGCAGGGCGGGTGGACCCCTCCACTTT.

V gene TRBV5-1 combines with J gene TRBJ2-3, with TRBD2 matching 7 bases. CDR3 length equals 14 residues. CDR1 and CDR2 from the germline V gene are SGHRS and YFSETQ. Trimming cost V 4 bases and J 8 bases; bases outside gene matches: 10. The CDR3 reads CASSSGAVEGTQYF. The CDR3, as DNA: TGCGCCAGCAGCAGCGGGGCAGTCGAGGGTACGCAGTATTTT.

This clone was counted only a few times. V gene TRBV27 combines with J gene TRBJ1-2, with 7 bases aligning to TRBD1. The trim removed 2 bases at V and 2 bases at J, leaving 2 bases unmatched. CDR1 is MNHEY, CDR2 SMNVEV, per germline (reference sequence). There are 14 residues in the CDR3. CDR3 bases: TGTGCCAGCAGTTTAAGGGGGCTGAACTATGGCTACACCTTC. Protein product: CASSLRGLNYGYTF.

This chain connects TRBV6-5 to TRBJ1-1; the D gene is possibly TRBD1 (6 bases). V lost 6 bases and J 5 bases, leaving 16 bases between the germline ends. Germline CDR1 MNHEY, CDR2 SVGAGI. The CDR3 is 14 residues long. CDR3 in amino acids: CASRYRGAGTEAFF. CDR3 nucleotide sequence: TGTGCCAGCAGATATCGGGGGGCGGGGACTGAAGCTTTCTTT.

The rearrangement joins TRBV27 to TRBJ2-7; TRBD2 agrees at 12 bases. V lost 5 bases to trimming and J lost 5 bases; unmatched junction nucleotides: 1. This CDR3 has 13 residues. Germline CDR1 is MNHEY and CDR2 is SMNVEV (reference sequence). DNA of the CDR3: TGTGCCAGCAGTCTAGCGGGAGGGAACGAGCAGTACTTC. Amino acids: CASSLAGGNEQYF.

J is TRBJ2-7 and V is TRBV7-8, with no clear D. Germline lookup yields CDR1 SGHVS and CDR2 FQNEAQ. Trimming cost V 5 bases and J 3 bases, with 8 bases left between them. This CDR3 is built from 12 residues. The CDR3 region has the DNA TGTGCCAGCAGCCCATCATTCTACGAGCAGTACTTC. This gives the protein CASSPSFYEQYF.

This clone was recorded a few times. This sequence joins TRBV4-3 and TRBJ1-1; D unclear. The germline gives CDR1 LGHNA, CDR2 YSLEER. The CDR3 sequence is 14 residues long. V lost 1 base, J lost 0 bases, and 6 bases lay in between. The CDR3 protein is CASSQVLLNTEAFF. The DNA for the CDR3 is TGCGCCAGCAGCCAAGTTCTGTTGAACACTGAAGCTTTCTTT.

The chain couples TRBV28 to TRBJ2-7; a weak D match, TRBD2 (6 bases). With 5 bases removed from V and 0 bases from J, the gap between germline ends came to 14 bases. Germline V gene lookup returns CDR1 MDHEN and CDR2 SYDVKM. This CDR3 region has 15 residues. The CDR3 region is CASSPLAESSYEQYF. In DNA, the CDR3 is TGTGCCAGCAGTCCCTTAGCGGAAAGCTCCTACGAGCAGTACTTC.

CDR3: CASSLTSGRAVGETQYF. CDR3 sequence (DNA): TGCGCCAGCAGCTTGACCAGCGGGAGGGCAGTGGGAGAGACCCAGTACTTC. V usage is TRBV5-1 and J usage is TRBJ2-5; 10 bases are shared with TRBD2. Losses at the gene ends were 1 base for V and 4 bases for J; bases not matched to a gene: 10. The CDR3 is 17 amino acids. Germline CDR1 reads SGHRS; CDR2 reads YFSETQ.

This clone was seen only a few times. The chain links TRBV5-5 to TRBJ2-1, with D perhaps being TRBD1 or TRBD2 (5 bases each). V was shortened by 4 bases and J by 11 bases, with 16 bases between the two germline ends. There are 13 residues in the CDR3. Germline lookup yields CDR1 SGHKS and CDR2 YYEKEE (reference sequence). In DNA form, the CDR3 reads TGTGCCAGCAGCCATCCCGACAGCGGAAAGCAGTTCTTC. It is translated as CASSHPDSGKQFF.

This clone was recorded only once. The chain carries TRBV10-2 and TRBJ2-7; 8 bases are shared with TRBD2. The V gene end was trimmed by 4 bases and the J gene end by 3 bases; junction bases not matched to a gene: 5. Per the germline V gene, CDR1 is WSHSY and CDR2 is SAAADI. CDR3 length: 14 residues. CDR3 in DNA: TGCGCCAGCAGTGCTATAAGCGGGAGCTACGAGCAGTACTTC. Translating it yields CASSAISGSYEQYF.

The chain links TRBV10-3 to TRBJ1-4; D gene uncertain. Trimming cost V 10 bases and J 0 bases, with 12 bases left between them. This CDR3 is built from 14 residues. From germline, CDR1 is ENHRY and CDR2 SYGVKD. CDR3 coding DNA: TGTGCCACCGCGAAGGGAGCAACTAATGAAAAACTGTTTTTT. Protein sequence: CATAKGATNEKLFF.

This chain joins TRBV7-2 and TRBJ2-6; D is unclear. V shed 8 bases and J shed 1 base, with 6 bases lying between them. The length of the CDR3 is 13 residues. Per germline, CDR1 SGHTA and CDR2 FQGNSA. In DNA, the CDR3 is TGTGCCAGCCTGGAATCTGGGGCCAACGTCCTGACTTTC. This encodes CASLESGANVLTF.

The V gene is TRBV6-1, the J gene TRBJ2-1; 9 positions match TRBD2. CDR1 and CDR2 (germline): MNHNS, SASEGT. V gave up 1 base and J gave up 7 bases; unmatched junction bases: 23. The CDR3 extends over 21 amino acids. CDR3: CASSEGGAWGAGSGRKNEQFF. Here the CDR3 DNA reads TGTGCCAGCAGTGAAGGCGGAGCGTGGGGGGCTGGTAGCGGGAGAAAAAATGAGCAGTTCTTC.

This chain uses TRBV18 with TRBJ2-5, with 12 positions matching TRBD2. CDR1 KGHSH and CDR2 LQKENI come from the germline V gene. Trimming cost V 3 bases and J 4 bases; bases outside gene matches: 3. The CDR3 extends over 15 amino acids. The CDR3 region is CASSPPGLAGETQYF. The DNA of the CDR3 is TGTGCCAGCTCACCGCCGGGACTAGCGGGAGAGACCCAGTACTTC.

This chain uses TRBV28 with TRBJ1-2; D perhaps matches TRBD1 (5 bases). Germline CDR1 reads MDHEN; CDR2 reads SYDVKM. Trimming took 6 bases from V and 4 from J, leaving 21 bases between them. The CDR3 contains 16 residues. CDR3 sequence: CASSLVEGFGSYGYTF. The CDR3 coding sequence is TGTGCCAGCAGCCTCGTGGAGGGGTTCGGAAGCTATGGCTACACCTTC.

The V gene is TRBV5-5, the J gene TRBJ2-1; no definite D call. This CDR3 contains 15 residues. Trimming pared 0 bases from V and 0 bases from J, leaving 7 bases between. Germline CDR1 and CDR2: SGHKS and YYEKEE (reference sequence). The CDR3 loop is CASSLGRSSYNEQFF. The CDR3 DNA follows: TGTGCCAGCAGCTTGGGGCGGAGCTCCTACAATGAGCAGTTCTTC. Supplemented by reference TRBV5-5 and TRBJ2-1, the full variable domain reads DAGVTQSPTHLIKTRGQQVTLRCSPISGHKSVSWYQQVLGQGPQFIFQYYEKEERGRGNFPDRFSARQFPNYSSELNVNALLLGDSALYLCASSLGRSSYNEQFFGPGTRLTVL.

The CDR3 here is CASSSDNRYGYTF. CDR3 DNA: TGTGCCAGCAGCTCTGACAATCGCTATGGCTACACCTTC. The J gene is TRBJ1-2, the V gene TRBV28; no clear D. Trimming pared 6 bases from V and 4 bases from J, leaving 12 bases between. The CDR3 runs 13 residues. CDR1 is MDHEN and CDR2 is SYDVKM in the germline V gene.

V is TRBV12-3 or TRBV12-4 and J is TRBJ1-3, with no clear D. Between the trimmed V and J ends, which lost 2 bases and 4 bases, there was a span of 3 bases. This CDR3 has 12 amino acids. The CDR3 sequence is CASSLTGNTIYF. CDR3 DNA sequence: TGTGCCAGCAGTTTAACAGGAAACACCATATATTTT.

The V and J genes are TRBV19 and TRBJ2-3; 10 bases are a match to TRBD1. After removal of 5 bases from V and 4 bases from J, the junction contained 6 bases not matched to a gene. The CDR3 sequence is 15 residues long. Germline V lookup: CDR1 LNHDA, CDR2 SQIVND (reference sequence). The CDR3 DNA sequence: TGTGCCAGTAGTTCAACCGGGACAGGGGCAGATACGCAGTATTTT. This codes for CASSSTGTGADTQYF.

The CDR3 loop reads CASSLATGLGDNEQFF. In DNA, the CDR3 is TGTGCCAGCAGTTTGGCTACGGGACTAGGGGACAATGAGCAGTTCTTC. The gene calls are TRBV6-5 and TRBJ2-1, with TRBD2 matching 8 bases. V shed 4 bases and J 5 bases; nucleotides not matched to a gene: 10. The CDR3 has 16 residues. Germline CDR1 MNHEY, CDR2 SVGAGI.

This clone was seen a few times. The J gene is TRBJ2-1, the V gene TRBV28, with TRBD2 as a possible D gene (6 bases). The CDR3 is 15 residues long. Germline CDR1 is MDHEN and CDR2 is SYDVKM. V was clipped by 8 bases and J by 8 bases, with 22 bases between them. The DNA for the CDR3 is TGTGCCAGCGGTCCGGAGGGTATCATGACAGATGAGCAGTTCTTC. Translation: CASGPEGIMTDEQFF.

The DNA for the CDR3 is TGTGCCAGCAGTCCCGGACACCTCAATGAGCAGTTCTTC. Residues: CASSPGHLNEQFF. V usage is TRBV6-5 and J usage is TRBJ2-1, with D perhaps matching TRBD1 (5 bases). CDR1 is MNHEY, CDR2 SVGAGI, per germline. Trimming removed 5 bases at V and 6 bases at J, with 11 bases between. The CDR3 contains 13 residues.

The sample holds a few counts of this clone. The V call is TRBV14, the J call TRBJ2-1; D remains unclear. CDR3 length: 15 residues. In germline, CDR1 is SGHDN, CDR2 FVKESK. V gave up 6 bases and J gave up 5 bases, with 17 bases separating them. The DNA for the CDR3 is TGTGCCAGCAGTCCCCGGGCACTCCCCCACAATGAGCAGTTCTTC. Residues: CASSPRALPHNEQFF.

The rearrangement uses TRBV19 and TRBJ2-1; perhaps TRBD1 as D (6 bases). V was clipped by 8 bases and J by 3 bases, with 14 bases between them. The V gene's germline CDR1 is LNHDA and CDR2 SQIVND (reference sequence). CDR3 size: 14 residues. CDR3 region: CASSGHLLYNEQFF. CDR3 in DNA: TGTGCCAGTTCGGGACACCTTCTCTACAATGAGCAGTTCTTC.

V is TRBV30 and J is TRBJ1-5; perhaps TRBD1 as D (6 bases). The CDR3 sequence is 16 residues long. CDR1 and CDR2 (germline): GTSNPN, SVGIG (reference sequence). V lost 2 bases and J lost 0, with 14 bases in between. The CDR3 region is CAWSFRGPYSNQPQHF. CDR3 DNA sequence: TGTGCCTGGAGTTTCAGGGGACCCTATAGCAATCAGCCCCAGCATTTT. Looking up the rest from reference TRBV30 and TRBJ1-5 gives the full variable domain: SQTIHQWPATLVQPVGSPLSLECTVEGTSNPNLYWYRQAAGRGLQLLFYSVGIGQISSEVPQNLSASRPQDRQFILSSKKLLLSDSGFYLCAWSFRGPYSNQPQHFGDGTRLSIL.

V usage is TRBV27 and J usage is TRBJ1-2, with D perhaps TRBD1 (6 bases). CDR1 MNHEY and CDR2 SMNVEV come from the germline V gene (reference sequence). Deletions cut 6 bases from V and 7 bases from J, with 21 bases between. The length of the CDR3 is 15 residues. CDR3 nucleotide sequence: TGTGCCAGCAGCCTTAGGGCCCACAGGGTCTCTGGCTACACCTTC. Amino acids: CASSLRAHRVSGYTF.

The J gene is TRBJ2-7, the V gene TRBV7-3, with 11 bases that match TRBD2. Germline lookup yields CDR1 SGHTA and CDR2 FQGTGA. The CDR3 has 17 amino acids. Trimming at V came to 6 bases and at J to 1 base, leaving 11 bases not matched to a gene. CDR3 in DNA: TGTGCCAGCAGGGCTACCAATAGCGGGGGGGAGTCCTACGAGCAGTACTTC. Residues: CASRATNSGGESYEQYF.

This clone was observed at least ten times. The V and J genes are TRBV7-8 and TRBJ2-1; possibly TRBD1 for D (6 bases). Germline V CDR1 and CDR2: SGHVS, FQNEAQ. The CDR3 runs 14 residues. V gave up 2 bases and J gave up 7 bases, with 12 bases separating them. The CDR3, as DNA: TGTGCCAGCAGCTTAATTGGGGGCCAAAATGAGCAGTTCTTC. Translation gives CASSLIGGQNEQFF.